This TCR beta chain was identified during a study of T cells in Graves' hyperthyroidism and ophthalmopathy. Notes on the study in general: Appearing also in blood were most of the thyroid clonotypes expanded above 0.001.

The CDR3 contains 17 residues. Unmatched junction bases numbered 6, after V lost 1 base and J lost 0 bases. CDR1 is LNHDA, CDR2 SQIVND, per germline (reference sequence). Amplification yielded TCR beta CDR3 regions, with RNA transcripts as the source. The study used the HTBI primer set for a first-round RT-PCR of the TCR CDR3. TCRdb redid the calling of the multiplex PCR reads with MiXCR, one entry per CDR3 protein. The sample has approximately 740,000 distinct CDR3 sequences; around 15% are singletons. Turning to this clonotype: Its matching antigen is unknown.

Based on clinical symptoms, serum thyroxine and TRAb, thyroid ultrasound and orbital computed tomography, diagnoses were reached. This chain links TRBV19 with TRBJ2-3; 8 positions agree with TRBD2. Sequenced material: blood. The clonotype originates from a woman aged 18-35 years with Graves' hyperthyroidism. The CDR3 coding sequence is TGTGCCAGTAGTATAGTGGGGACTAGGGGGAGCACAGATACGCAGTATTTT. Protein product: CASSIVGTRGSTDTQYF.